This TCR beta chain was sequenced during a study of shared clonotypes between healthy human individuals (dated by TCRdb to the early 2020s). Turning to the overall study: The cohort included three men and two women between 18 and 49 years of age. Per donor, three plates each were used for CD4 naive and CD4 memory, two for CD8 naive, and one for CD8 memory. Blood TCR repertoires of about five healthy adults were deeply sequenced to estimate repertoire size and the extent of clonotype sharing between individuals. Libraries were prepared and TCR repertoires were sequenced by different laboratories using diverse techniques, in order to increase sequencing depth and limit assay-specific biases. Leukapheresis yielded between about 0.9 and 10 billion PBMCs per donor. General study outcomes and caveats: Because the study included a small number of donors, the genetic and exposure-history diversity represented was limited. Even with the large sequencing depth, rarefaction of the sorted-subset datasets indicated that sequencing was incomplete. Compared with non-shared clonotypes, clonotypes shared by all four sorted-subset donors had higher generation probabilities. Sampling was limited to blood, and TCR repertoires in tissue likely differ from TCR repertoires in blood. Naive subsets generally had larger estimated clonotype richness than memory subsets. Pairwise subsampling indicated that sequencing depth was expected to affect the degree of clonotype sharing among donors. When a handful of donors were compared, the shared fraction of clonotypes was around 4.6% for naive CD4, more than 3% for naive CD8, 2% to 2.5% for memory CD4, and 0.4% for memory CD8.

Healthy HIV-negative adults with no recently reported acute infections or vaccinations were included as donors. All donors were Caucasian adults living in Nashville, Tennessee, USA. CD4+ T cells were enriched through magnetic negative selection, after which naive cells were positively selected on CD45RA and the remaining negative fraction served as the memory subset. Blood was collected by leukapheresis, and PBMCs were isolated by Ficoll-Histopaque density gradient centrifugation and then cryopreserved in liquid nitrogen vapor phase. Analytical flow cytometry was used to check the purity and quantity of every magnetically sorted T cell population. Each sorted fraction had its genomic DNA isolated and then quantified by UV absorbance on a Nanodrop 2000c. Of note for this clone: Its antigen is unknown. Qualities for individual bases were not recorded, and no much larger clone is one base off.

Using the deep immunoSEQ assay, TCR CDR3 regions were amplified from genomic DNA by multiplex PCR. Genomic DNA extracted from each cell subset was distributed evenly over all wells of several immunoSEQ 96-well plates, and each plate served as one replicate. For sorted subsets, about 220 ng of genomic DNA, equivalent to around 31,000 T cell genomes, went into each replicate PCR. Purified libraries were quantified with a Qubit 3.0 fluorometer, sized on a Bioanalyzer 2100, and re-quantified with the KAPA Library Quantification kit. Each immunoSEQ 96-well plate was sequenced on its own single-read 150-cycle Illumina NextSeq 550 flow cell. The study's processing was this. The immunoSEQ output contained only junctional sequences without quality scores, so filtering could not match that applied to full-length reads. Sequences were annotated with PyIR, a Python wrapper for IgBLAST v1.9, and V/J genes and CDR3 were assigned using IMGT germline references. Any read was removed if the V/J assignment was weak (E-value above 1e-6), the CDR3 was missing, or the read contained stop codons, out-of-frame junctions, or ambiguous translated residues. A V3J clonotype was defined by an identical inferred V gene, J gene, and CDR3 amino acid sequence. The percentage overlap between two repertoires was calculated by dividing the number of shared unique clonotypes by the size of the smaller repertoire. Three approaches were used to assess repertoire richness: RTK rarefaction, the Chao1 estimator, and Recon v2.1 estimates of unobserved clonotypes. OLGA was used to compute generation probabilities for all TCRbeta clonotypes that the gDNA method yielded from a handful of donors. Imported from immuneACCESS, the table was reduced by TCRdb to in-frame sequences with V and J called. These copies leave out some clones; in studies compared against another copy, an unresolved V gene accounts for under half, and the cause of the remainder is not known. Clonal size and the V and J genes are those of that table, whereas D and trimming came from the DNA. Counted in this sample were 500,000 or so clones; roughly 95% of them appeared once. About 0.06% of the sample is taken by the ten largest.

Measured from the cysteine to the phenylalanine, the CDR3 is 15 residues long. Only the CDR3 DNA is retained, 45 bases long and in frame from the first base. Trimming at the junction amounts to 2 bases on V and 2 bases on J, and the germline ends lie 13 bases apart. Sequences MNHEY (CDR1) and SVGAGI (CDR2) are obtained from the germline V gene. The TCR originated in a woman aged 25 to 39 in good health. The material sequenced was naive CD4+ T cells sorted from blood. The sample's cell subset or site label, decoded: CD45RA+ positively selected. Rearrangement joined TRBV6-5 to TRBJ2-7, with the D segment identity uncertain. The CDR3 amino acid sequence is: CASSYELLPTYEQYF. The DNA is TGTGCCAGCAGTTACGAGCTTTTACCGACCTACGAGCAGTACTTC.